This record looks at one TCR beta chain sequence and its context. This may arise from a read error, as a much more abundant clone is one base away. The CDR3 covers 16 residues. Germline lookup yields CDR1 MNHNS and CDR2 SASEGT. After removal of 5 bases from V and 5 bases from J, the junction contained 11 bases not matched to a gene. Clinical symptoms, serum thyroxine, TRAb, thyroid ultrasound and orbital computed tomography informed diagnoses. The data were taken from a study of T cells in Graves' hyperthyroidism and ophthalmopathy. Amplified TCR beta CDR3 regions derived from RNA transcripts. Initially, a first-round RT-PCR of the TCR CDR3 employed the HTBI primer set. In TCRdb, the multiplex PCR reads were re-called with MiXCR into one record per CDR3 protein. The table has 490,000 or so distinct CDR3 sequences, roughly 22% seen once.

The TCR originated in a woman in her 70s with Graves' ophthalmopathy. The chain couples TRBV6-1 to TRBJ2-5, with TRBD1 matching over 10 bases. Material for sequencing was blood. CDR3 sequence reads: CASSLPRQGACETQYF. In DNA, the CDR3 is TGTGCCAGCAGTCTGCCCCGACAGGGGGCTTGCGAGACCCAGTACTTC.